One sample yielded the 13 T cell receptor beta chains listed below, sequenced in a study of OX40 agonist ivuxolimab in advanced cancers. Sequencing was performed with immunoSEQ multiplex PCR; in TCRdb, only in-frame clones are kept and a portion is missing. Among more than 45,000 clones, roughly 86% were seen once, and the ten largest hold about 2.7%. This material consisted of CD4+ or CD8+ T cells sorted from blood, taken in a trial of the OX40 agonist ivuxolimab. The origin of the receptors is an adult with an advanced solid tumor such as melanoma, head and neck, liver or kidney cancer.

The J gene is TRBJ2-5, the V gene TRBV5-5; D may be TRBD1 (6 bases). The V end lost 4 bases, the J end lost 4 bases, and 17 bases lay between the germline ends. The CDR3 covers 15 residues. Germline assignment: CDR1 SGHKS and CDR2 YYEKEE (reference sequence). For the CDR3, the DNA is TGTGCCAGCAGCCCCCCCGGGACATCAGGAGAGACCCAGTACTTC. Protein: CASSPPGTSGETQYF.

V and J are TRBV5-5 and TRBJ1-4, with TRBD1 matching 11 bases. After removal of 4 bases from V and 8 bases from J, the junction contained 4 bases not matched to a gene. The CDR3 loop spans 14 amino acids. In germline, CDR1 is SGHKS, CDR2 YYEKEE (reference sequence). CDR3 bases: TGTGCCAGCAGCCTGGGACAGGGGGAAGAAAAACTGTTTTTT. The encoded protein is CASSLGQGEEKLFF.

The chain uses TRBV11-1 and TRBJ1-1, with D maybe TRBD1 (6 bases). V shed 7 bases and J shed 8 bases, with 14 bases lying between them. The CDR3 consists of 12 residues. CDR1 is SGHAT, CDR2 FQDESV, per germline (reference sequence). The CDR3 DNA sequence: TGTGCCAGCACCTTTTCCAGGGGAGAAGCTTTCTTT. This sequence encodes CASTFSRGEAFF.

The rearrangement uses TRBV6-5 and TRBJ1-1; D not resolved. V was trimmed by 7 bases and J by 1 base, leaving 10 bases between them. This CDR3 is built from 13 residues. Germline CDR1 reads MNHEY; CDR2 reads SVGAGI. The DNA for the CDR3 is TGTGCCAGCAAGCGAGGCTCGAACACTGAAGCTTTCTTT. This encodes CASKRGSNTEAFF.

CDR3 sequence (DNA): TGTGCCAGCAGTGTACACGGGACTAGCGGGGTTGATACGCAGTATTTT. Protein: CASSVHGTSGVDTQYF. The chain combines TRBV6-1 with TRBJ2-3; 13 nucleotides align to TRBD2. This CDR3 comprises 16 residues. The V and J ends lost 4 bases and 6 bases, in that order; junction bases with no gene match: 7. CDR1 is MNHNS and CDR2 is SASEGT in the germline V gene.

The chain has TRBV5-1 and TRBJ2-3; 12 bases map to TRBD2. The germline CDR1 and CDR2 sequences are SGHRS and YFSETQ. The V segment lost 5 bases and the J segment 0 bases; nucleotides outside the gene matches: 4. There are 16 residues in the CDR3. The CDR3 coding sequence is TGCGCCAGCAGAGAAGGACTAGCGGGGAGCACAGATACGCAGTATTTT. Its protein is CASREGLAGSTDTQYF.

The chain links TRBV7-3 to TRBJ2-1, with D uncertain. V lost 5 bases to trimming and J lost 0 bases, with 8 bases between them. The CDR3 has 14 residues. The germline V gene has CDR1 SGHTA and CDR2 FQGTGA. The CDR3 sequence is CASSARASYNEQFF. The CDR3 DNA sequence: TGTGCCAGCAGCGCTCGGGCCTCCTACAATGAGCAGTTCTTC.

This clone showed up just a few times. The chain combines TRBV23-1 with TRBJ2-7; 10 bases match TRBD2. TRBV23-1 is given ORF status, its function remaining uncertain. V was clipped by 6 bases and J by 5 bases; unmatched bases: 10. The CDR3 is 15 amino acids. CDR3: CASSRKRGGSHEQYF. The CDR3 bases are TGCGCCAGCAGCCGTAAGCGGGGGGGGAGCCACGAGCAGTACTTC.

The rearrangement joins TRBV11-2 to TRBJ1-4; possible D gene TRBD1, 5 bases. Germline CDR1 and CDR2: SGHAT and FQNNGV. This CDR3 is 16 amino acids long. V lost 5 bases and J 5 bases, leaving 18 bases between the germline ends. DNA of the CDR3: TGTGCCAGCAGCCCAATGGGGAGGGGTAGAAATGAAAAACTGTTTTTT. Translating gives CASSPMGRGRNEKLFF.

The gene calls are TRBV5-4 and TRBJ1-1; a weak D match, TRBD1 (6 bases). Per germline, CDR1 SGHNT and CDR2 YYREEE (reference sequence). This CDR3 contains 15 residues. V lost 4 bases and J 5 bases, leaving 18 bases between the germline ends. The CDR3 DNA sequence: TGTGCCAGCAGCCTGGGCGGGGGGCGAGGAACTGAAGCTTTCTTT. The encoded protein is CASSLGGGRGTEAFF.

V is TRBV20-1 and J is TRBJ2-7, with 7 bases that match TRBD2. The germline V gene encodes CDR1 DFQATT and CDR2 SNEGSKA (reference sequence). This CDR3 is built from 11 residues. The ends lost 7 bases at V and 4 bases at J; junction bases unmatched: 4. The CDR3 here is CSVQRGYEQYF. CDR3 coding DNA: TGCAGTGTTCAGCGGGGATACGAGCAGTACTTC.

The chain employs TRBV7-9 and TRBJ1-1; 7 nucleotides agree with TRBD1. The germline CDR1 and CDR2 sequences are SEHNR and FQNEAQ (reference sequence). The V segment lost 5 bases and the J segment 6 bases; nucleotides outside the gene matches: 9. The CDR3 extends over 14 amino acids. The CDR3 DNA is TGTGCCAGCAGCCGTCGTGTAGGGGGCGCTGAAGCTTTCTTT. Protein: CASSRRVGGAEAFF.

The chain joins TRBV28 to TRBJ1-2, with 7 bases identical to TRBD1. From germline, CDR1 is MDHEN and CDR2 SYDVKM. The V gene end was trimmed by 3 bases and the J gene end by 4 bases; junction bases not matched to a gene: 2. The CDR3 totals 13 residues. The CDR3 DNA is TGTGCCAGCAGTTTGGGACAGCGCTATGGCTACACCTTC. This sequence encodes CASSLGQRYGYTF.